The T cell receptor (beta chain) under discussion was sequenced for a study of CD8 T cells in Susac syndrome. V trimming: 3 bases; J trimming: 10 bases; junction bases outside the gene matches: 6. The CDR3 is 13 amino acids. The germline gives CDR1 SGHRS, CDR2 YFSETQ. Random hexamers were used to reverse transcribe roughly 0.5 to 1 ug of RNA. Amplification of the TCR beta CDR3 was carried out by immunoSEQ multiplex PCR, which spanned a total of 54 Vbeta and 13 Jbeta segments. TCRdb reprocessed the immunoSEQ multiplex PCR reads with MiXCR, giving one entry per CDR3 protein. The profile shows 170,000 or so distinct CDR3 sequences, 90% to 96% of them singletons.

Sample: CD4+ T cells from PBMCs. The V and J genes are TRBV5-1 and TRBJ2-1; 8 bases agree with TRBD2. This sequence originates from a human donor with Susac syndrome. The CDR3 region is CASSYREREEQFF. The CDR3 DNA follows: TGCGCCAGCAGCTACAGAGAGCGGGAGGAGCAGTTCTTC.